The source of this TCR beta chain is a study of T-cell reconstitution after alpha-beta-depleted transplantation in children. It was with unique molecular identifiers that the TCRbeta library was prepared. TCRdb used MiXCR to reprocess the PCR reads, holding one entry per CDR3 protein. The sample records 45,000 to 50,000 distinct CDR3 sequences, around 56% being singletons. CDR1 and CDR2 from the germline V gene are LGHDT and YNNKEL (reference sequence). V dropped 2 bases and J dropped 2 bases, with 21 bases sitting between them. CDR3 length: 19 amino acids. This specimen consisted of peripheral blood, obtained before TCRalphabeta/CD19-depleted stem cell transplant. This TCR was sampled from a boy in the first two years of life with SCID, due to receive a stem cell transplant. This chain links TRBV3-1 with TRBJ2-2, with D possibly being TRBD2 (5 bases). The CDR3 loop reads CASSQRVPLSDQNTGELFF. As DNA, the CDR3 is TGTGCCAGCAGCCAACGAGTACCTCTTAGCGACCAAAACACCGGGGAGCTGTTTTTT. Filled out from reference TRBV3-1 and TRBJ2-2, the complete variable domain reads DTAVSQTPKYLVTQMGNDKSIKCEQNLGHDTMYWYKQDSKKFLKIMFSYNNKELIINETVPNRFSPKSPDKAHLNLHINSLELGDSAVYFCASSQRVPLSDQNTGELFFGEGSRLTVL.